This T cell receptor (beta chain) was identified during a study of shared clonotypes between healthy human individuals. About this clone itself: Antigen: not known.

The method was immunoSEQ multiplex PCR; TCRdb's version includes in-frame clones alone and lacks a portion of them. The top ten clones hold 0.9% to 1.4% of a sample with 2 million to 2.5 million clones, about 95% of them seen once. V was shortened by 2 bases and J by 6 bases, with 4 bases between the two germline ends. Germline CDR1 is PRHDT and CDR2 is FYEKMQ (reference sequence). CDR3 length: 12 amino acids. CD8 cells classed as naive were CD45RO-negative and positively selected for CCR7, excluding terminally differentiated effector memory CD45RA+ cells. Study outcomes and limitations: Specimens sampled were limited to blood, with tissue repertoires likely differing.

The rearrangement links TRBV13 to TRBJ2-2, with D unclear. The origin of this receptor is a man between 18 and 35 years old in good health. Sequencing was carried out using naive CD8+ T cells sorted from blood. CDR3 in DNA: TGTGCCAGCAGCTTAAGACCCGGGGAGCTGTTTTTT. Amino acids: CASSLRPGELFF.